This entry concerns a single T cell receptor beta chain. The target of this receptor is not known. Base qualities are not provided; no much larger clone lies one nucleotide away. The record originates from a study of T cell changes during pregnancy in multiple sclerosis (dated 2019 in TCRdb). About the investigation overall: In women with multiple sclerosis, the researchers looked at how the T cell repertoire shifted as pregnancy progressed.

For CDR1 and CDR2, the germline V gene lists MNHEY and SVGAGI. Inclusive of the bounding cysteine and phenylalanine, the CDR3 is 16 residues long. This entry keeps only the CDR3 DNA: 48 bases, framed from base 1. At the junction V is shortened by 1 base and J by 7 bases; bases outside the gene matches: 10. Receptors were amplified or captured by the immunoSEQ multiplex PCR assay. TCRdb mirrors the immuneACCESS table, restricted to in-frame sequences. Some clones are absent from its copies; in checked studies, under half trace to an unresolved V gene, and the reason for the others is unknown. The sample yields 79,000 or so clones; more than 85% were counted once. The leading ten clones occupy about 3.5% of the sample.

The origin of this receptor is a female donor with multiple sclerosis, enrolled in a pregnancy study. This specimen consisted of peripheral blood, obtained before pregnancy. The V and J segments used are TRBV6-5 and TRBJ1-1, with TRBD1 identical over 9 junction bases. The nucleotide sequence is given as TGTGCCAGCAGTTACTTCATGGGACAGGGCCCCCGTGAAGCTTTCTTT. Its protein product is CASSYFMGQGPREAFF.